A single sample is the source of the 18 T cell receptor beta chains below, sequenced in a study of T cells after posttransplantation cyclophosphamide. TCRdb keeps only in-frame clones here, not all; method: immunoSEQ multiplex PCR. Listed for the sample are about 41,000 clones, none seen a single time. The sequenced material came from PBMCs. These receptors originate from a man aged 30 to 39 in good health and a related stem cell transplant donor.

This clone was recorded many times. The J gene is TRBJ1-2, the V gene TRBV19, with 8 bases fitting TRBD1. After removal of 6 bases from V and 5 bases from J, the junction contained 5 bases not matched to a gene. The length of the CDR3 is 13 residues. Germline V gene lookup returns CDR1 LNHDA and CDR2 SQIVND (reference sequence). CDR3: CASRGQGRYGYTF. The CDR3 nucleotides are TGTGCCAGTAGAGGACAGGGTAGATATGGCTACACCTTC.

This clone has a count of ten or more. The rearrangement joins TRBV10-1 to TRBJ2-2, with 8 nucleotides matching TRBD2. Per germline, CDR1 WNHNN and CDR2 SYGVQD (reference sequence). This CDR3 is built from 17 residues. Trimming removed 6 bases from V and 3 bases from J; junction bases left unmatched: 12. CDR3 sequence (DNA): TGCGCCAGCAGCGTTTTCGGGACTAGTCGGGACACCGGGGAGCTGTTTTTT. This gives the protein CASSVFGTSRDTGELFF.

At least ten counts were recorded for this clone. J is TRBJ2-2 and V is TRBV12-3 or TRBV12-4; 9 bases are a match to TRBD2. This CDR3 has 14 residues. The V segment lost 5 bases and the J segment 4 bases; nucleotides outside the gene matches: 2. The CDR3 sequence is CASSLSGGTGELFF. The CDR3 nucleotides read TGTGCCAGCAGTCTTAGCGGGGGCACCGGGGAGCTGTTTTTT.

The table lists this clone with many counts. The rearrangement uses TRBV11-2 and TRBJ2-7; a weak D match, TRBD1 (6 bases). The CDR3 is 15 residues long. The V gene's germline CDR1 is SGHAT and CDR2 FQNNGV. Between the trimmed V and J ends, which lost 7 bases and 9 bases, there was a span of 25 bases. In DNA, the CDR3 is TGTGCCAGCACCATTTCAACAGGGACCCTACGTGCGCAGTACTTC. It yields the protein CASTISTGTLRAQYF. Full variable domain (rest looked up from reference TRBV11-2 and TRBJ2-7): EAGVAQSPRYKIIEKRQSVAFWCNPISGHATLYWYQQILGQGPKLLIQFQNNGVVDDSQLPKDRFSAERLKGVDSTLKIQPAKLEDSAVYLCASTISTGTLRAQYFGPGTRLTVT.

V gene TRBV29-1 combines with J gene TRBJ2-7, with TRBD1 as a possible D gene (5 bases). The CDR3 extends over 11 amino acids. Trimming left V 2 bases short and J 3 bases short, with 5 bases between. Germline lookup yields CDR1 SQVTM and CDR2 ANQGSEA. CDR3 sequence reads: CSVERGYEQYF. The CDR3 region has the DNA TGCAGCGTTGAAAGGGGCTACGAGCAGTACTTC.

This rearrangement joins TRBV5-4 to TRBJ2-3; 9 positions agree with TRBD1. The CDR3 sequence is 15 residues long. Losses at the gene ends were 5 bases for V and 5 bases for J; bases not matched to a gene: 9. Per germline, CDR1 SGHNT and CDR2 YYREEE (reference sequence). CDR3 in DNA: TGTGCCAGCAGACAGGGGACAGGGAACAAAGATACGCAGTATTTT. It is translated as CASRQGTGNKDTQYF.

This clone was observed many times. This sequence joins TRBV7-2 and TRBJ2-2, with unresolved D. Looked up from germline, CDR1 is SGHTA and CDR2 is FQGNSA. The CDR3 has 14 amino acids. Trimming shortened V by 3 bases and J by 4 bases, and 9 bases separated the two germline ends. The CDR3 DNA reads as TGTGCCAGCAGCTTCCTTAGTACCACCGGGGAGCTGTTTTTT. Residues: CASSFLSTTGELFF.

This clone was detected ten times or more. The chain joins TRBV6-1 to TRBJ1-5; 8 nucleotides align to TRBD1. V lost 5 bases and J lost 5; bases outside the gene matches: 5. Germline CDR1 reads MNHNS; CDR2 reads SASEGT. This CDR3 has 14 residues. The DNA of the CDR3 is TGTGCCAGCAGTCGACAGGGGAGAGATCAGCCCCAGCATTTT. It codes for CASSRQGRDQPQHF.

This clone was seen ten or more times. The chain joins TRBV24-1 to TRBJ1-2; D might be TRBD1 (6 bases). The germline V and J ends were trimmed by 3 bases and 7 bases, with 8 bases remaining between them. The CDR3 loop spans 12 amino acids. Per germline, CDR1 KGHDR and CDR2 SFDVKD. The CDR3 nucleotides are TGTGCCACCAGTGATACAGGGTTTGGCTACACCTTC. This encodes CATSDTGFGYTF.

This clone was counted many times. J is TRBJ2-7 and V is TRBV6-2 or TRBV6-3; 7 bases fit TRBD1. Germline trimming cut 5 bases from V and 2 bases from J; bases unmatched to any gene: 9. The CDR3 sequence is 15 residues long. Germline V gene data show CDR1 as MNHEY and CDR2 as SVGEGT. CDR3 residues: CASSDVTGSTYEQYF. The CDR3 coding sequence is TGTGCCAGCAGTGATGTGACAGGGTCAACCTACGAGCAGTACTTC.

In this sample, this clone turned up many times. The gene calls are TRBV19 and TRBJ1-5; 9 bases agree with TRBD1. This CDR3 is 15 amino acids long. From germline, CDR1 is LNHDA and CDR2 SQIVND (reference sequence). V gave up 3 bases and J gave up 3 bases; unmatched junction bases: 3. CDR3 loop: CASSMGQGLNQPQHF. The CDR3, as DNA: TGTGCCAGTAGTATGGGACAGGGCCTCAATCAGCCCCAGCATTTT.

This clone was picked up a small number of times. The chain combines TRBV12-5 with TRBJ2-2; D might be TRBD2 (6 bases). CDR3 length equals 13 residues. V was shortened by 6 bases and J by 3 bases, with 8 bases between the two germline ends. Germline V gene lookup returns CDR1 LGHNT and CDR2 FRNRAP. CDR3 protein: CASGGLYTGELFF. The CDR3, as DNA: TGTGCTAGTGGGGGACTTTACACCGGGGAGCTGTTTTTT.

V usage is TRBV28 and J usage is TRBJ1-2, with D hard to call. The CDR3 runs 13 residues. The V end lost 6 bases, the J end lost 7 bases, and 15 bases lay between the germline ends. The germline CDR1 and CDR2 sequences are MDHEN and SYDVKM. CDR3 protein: CASSSGPSGGYTF. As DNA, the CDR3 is TGTGCCAGCAGCTCAGGTCCTTCCGGTGGCTACACCTTC.

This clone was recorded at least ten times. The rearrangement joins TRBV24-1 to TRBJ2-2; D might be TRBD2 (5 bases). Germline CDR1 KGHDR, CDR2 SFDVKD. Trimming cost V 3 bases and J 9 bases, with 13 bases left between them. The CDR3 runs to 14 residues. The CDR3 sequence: CATSDPGLGRELFF. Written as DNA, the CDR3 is TGTGCCACCAGTGATCCCGGACTGGGCCGGGAGCTGTTTTTT.

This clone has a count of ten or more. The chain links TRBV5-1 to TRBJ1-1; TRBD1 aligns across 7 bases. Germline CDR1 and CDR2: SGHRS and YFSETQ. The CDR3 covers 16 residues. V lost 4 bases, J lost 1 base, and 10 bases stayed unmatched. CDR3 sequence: CASSPDRALGNTEAFF. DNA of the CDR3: TGCGCCAGCAGCCCCGACAGGGCGTTAGGGAACACTGAAGCTTTCTTT.

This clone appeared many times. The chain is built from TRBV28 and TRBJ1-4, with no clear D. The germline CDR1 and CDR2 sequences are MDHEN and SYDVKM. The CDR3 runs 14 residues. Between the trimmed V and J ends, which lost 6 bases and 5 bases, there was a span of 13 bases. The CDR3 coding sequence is TGTGCCAGCAGGACCCTAGTTTCCAATGAAAAACTGTTTTTT. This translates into CASRTLVSNEKLFF.

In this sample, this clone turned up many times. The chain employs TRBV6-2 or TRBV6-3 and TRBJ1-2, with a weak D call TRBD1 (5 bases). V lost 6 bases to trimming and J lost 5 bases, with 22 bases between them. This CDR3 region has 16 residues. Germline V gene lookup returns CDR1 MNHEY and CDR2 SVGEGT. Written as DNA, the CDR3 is TGTGCCAGCAGGTTGGGCAAGGGGCCCACCGCGTATGGCTACACCTTC. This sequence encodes CASRLGKGPTAYGYTF.

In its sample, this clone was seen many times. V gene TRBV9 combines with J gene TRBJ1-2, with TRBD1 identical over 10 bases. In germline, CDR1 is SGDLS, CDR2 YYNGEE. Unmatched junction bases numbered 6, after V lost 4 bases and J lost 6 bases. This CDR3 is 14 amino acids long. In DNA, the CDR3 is TGTGCCAGCAGCTTATCGGACAGGGGGAATGGCTACACCTTC. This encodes CASSLSDRGNGYTF. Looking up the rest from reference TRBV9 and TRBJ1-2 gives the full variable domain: DSGVTQTPKHLITATGQRVTLRCSPRSGDLSVYWYQQSLDQGLQFLIQYYNGEERAKGNILERFSAQQFPDLHSELNLSSLELGDSALYFCASSLSDRGNGYTFGSGTRLTVV.